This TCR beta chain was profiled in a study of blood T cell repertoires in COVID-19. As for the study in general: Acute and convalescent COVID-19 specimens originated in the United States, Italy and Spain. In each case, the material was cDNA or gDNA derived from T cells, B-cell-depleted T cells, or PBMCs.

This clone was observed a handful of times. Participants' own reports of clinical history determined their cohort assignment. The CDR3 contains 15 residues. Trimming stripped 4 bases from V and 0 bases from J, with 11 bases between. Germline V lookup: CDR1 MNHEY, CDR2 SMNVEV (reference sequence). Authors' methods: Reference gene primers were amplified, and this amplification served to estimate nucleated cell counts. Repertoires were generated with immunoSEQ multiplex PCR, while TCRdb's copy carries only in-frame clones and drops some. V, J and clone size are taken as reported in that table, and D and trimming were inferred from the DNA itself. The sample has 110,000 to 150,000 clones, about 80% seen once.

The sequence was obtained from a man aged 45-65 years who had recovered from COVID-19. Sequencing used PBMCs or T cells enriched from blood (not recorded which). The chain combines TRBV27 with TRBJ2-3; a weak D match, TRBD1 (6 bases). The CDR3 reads CASSSRGKSTDTQYF. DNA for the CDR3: TGTGCCAGCAGTTCGAGGGGGAAGAGCACAGATACGCAGTATTTT.